This is a list of T cell receptor beta chains from one sample in a study of response to subunit inactivated influenza vaccine. MiXCR, run by TCRdb on the RT-PCR reads, gives a single entry per CDR3 protein. The table records about 570,000 distinct CDR3 sequences, about an eighth of them present only once. The starting material was PBMCs from blood, obtained on the day of vaccination. The receptors come from a man aged 50 to 60 who received an inactivated influenza vaccine. CDR3s include the opening cysteine and the closing phenylalanine or tryptophan. The order of the fields is J gene, clone size, V gene, D gene, CDR3 DNA, CDR3 protein. The D gene is left open where the match is weak. Clone size, where shown, is once, few, many, or a class for clones that have expanded.

>TRBJ1-1|few|TRBV6-1|TRBD1
TGTGCCAGCAGGCTGGGGGACAGATTGAACACTGAAGCTTTCTTT
CASRLGDRLNTEAFF
>TRBJ2-7|few|TRBV5-1|.
TGCGCCAGCAGCTTGGGGAACGACGCCGAGCAGTACTTC
CASSLGNDAEQYF
>TRBJ1-2|.|TRBV20-1|.
TGCAGTGCTGGGGGGTCTTATGGCTACACCTTC
CSAGGSYGYTF
>TRBJ2-3|.|TRBV20-1|.
TGCAGTGCCGCATCCGCGGGCCTAGATACGCAGTATTTT
CSAASAGLDTQYF
>TRBJ2-1|.|TRBV5-1|TRBD1
TGCGCCAGCAGCTCGACAGGGTTGGCTGAGCAGTTCTTC
CASSSTGLAEQFF
>TRBJ2-3|.|TRBV4-3|TRBD2
TGCGCCAGCAGCCAAGATCGAACTAGCGGGTTGGCAGATACGCAGTATTTT
CASSQDRTSGLADTQYF
>TRBJ2-3|few|TRBV6-1|TRBD1
TGTGCCAGCAGTACCTGGGACAGGGCCACAGATACGCAGTATTTT
CASSTWDRATDTQYF
>TRBJ2-7|few|TRBV12-3/TRBV12-4|TRBD2
TGTGCCTCTACTGGGGGAGGGACCTACGAGCAGTACTTC
CASTGGGTYEQYF
>TRBJ2-7|many|TRBV5-4|TRBD2
TGTGCCAGCAGCTCCTTAGCGGGAGCATACGAGCAGTACTTC
CASSSLAGAYEQYF
>TRBJ1-1|many|TRBV6-2/TRBV6-3|.
TGTGCCAGCAGTTACTTTGGTAGAAACACTGAAGCTTTCTTT
CASSYFGRNTEAFF
>TRBJ2-6|many|TRBV27|TRBD1
TGTGCCAGCAGTTTAAGGGGGCCCGGGGCCAACGTCCTGACTTTC
CASSLRGPGANVLTF
>TRBJ1-2|.|TRBV3-1|.
TGTGCCAGCAGCCCTAATTCCGGGGCGGGCTATGGCTACACCTTC
CASSPNSGAGYGYTF
>TRBJ2-7|few|TRBV10-3|TRBD1
TGTGCCATCAGTGTATTGGGACAGGGGACCTACGAGCAGTACTTC
CAISVLGQGTYEQYF
>TRBJ2-5|many|TRBV29-1|.
TGCAGCGTTGCGGGACCAGGACAAGAGACCCAGTACTTC
CSVAGPGQETQYF
>TRBJ2-5|many|TRBV7-6|.
TGTGCCAGCAGCTTAATTGAGGAGACCCAGTACTTC
CASSLIEETQYF
>TRBJ2-1|many|TRBV29-1|TRBD2
TGCAGCGCCGGGACTAGCGGGGGGCTTTCTAATGAGCAGTTCTTC
CSAGTSGGLSNEQFF
>TRBJ2-3|.|TRBV30|TRBD1
TGTGCCTGGAGTGTGGGACAGGGGAGAGATACGCAGTATTTT
CAWSVGQGRDTQYF
>TRBJ2-3|.|TRBV5-1|TRBD2
TGCGCCAGCAGTTTTGCCAAGACTAGCGGGAGCACAGATACGCAGTATTTT
CASSFAKTSGSTDTQYF
>TRBJ2-1|.|TRBV10-1|.
TGCGCCAGCGGAAGGGGACCCAACGAGCAGTTCTTC
CASGRGPNEQFF
>TRBJ2-2|many|TRBV4-2|.
TGTGCCAGCAGTCGAATTAGCGTTACTAACACCGGGGAGCTGTTTTTT
CASSRISVTNTGELFF
>TRBJ2-1|.|TRBV5-1|.
TGCGCCAGCAGCTCTCCCCGAGGGGGGCAAGGGGACAATGAGCAGTTCTTC
CASSSPRGGQGDNEQFF
>TRBJ2-5|few|TRBV15|TRBD2
TGTGCCACCTCTCTAGCGGGGATCCAAGAGACCCAGTACTTC
CATSLAGIQETQYF
>TRBJ2-7|.|TRBV12-3/TRBV12-4|.
TGTGCCAGCAGTCTGGCCATCTACGAGCAGTACTTC
CASSLAIYEQYF
>TRBJ2-7|many|TRBV20-1|TRBD1
TGCAGTGCTAGGACAACGTCGGGACAGTTCTACGAGCAGTACTTC
CSARTTSGQFYEQYF
>TRBJ2-1|.|TRBV11-2|.
TGTGCCAGCAGCTTTTACCAGGGCAGCTCCTACAATGAGCAGTTCTTC
CASSFYQGSSYNEQFF
>TRBJ2-2|few|TRBV10-3|TRBD1
TGTGCCATCAGTCAGGGACAGGGGGTGAACACCGGGGAGCTGTTTTTT
CAISQGQGVNTGELFF
>TRBJ2-5|many|TRBV5-1|.
TGCGCCAGCAGGGGACCCAACCAAGAGACCCAGTACTTC
CASRGPNQETQYF
>TRBJ2-7|.|TRBV20-1|.
TGCAGTGTCGAGCGAACACACTCCTACGAGCAGTACTTC
CSVERTHSYEQYF
>TRBJ2-5|.|TRBV12-3/TRBV12-4|.
TGTGCCAGCAGTTTTCCGCCCGGAGAGACCCAGTACTTC
CASSFPPGETQYF
>TRBJ2-2|few|TRBV2|TRBD2
TGTGCCAGCAGTACCGCGGGGGGAGCCACCGGGGAGCTGTTTTTT
CASSTAGGATGELFF
>TRBJ1-1|.|TRBV7-9|TRBD1
TGTGCCAGCAGCTTAGCCCACAGGGGAAGTAACACTGAAGCTTTCTTT
CASSLAHRGSNTEAFF
>TRBJ2-2|.|TRBV6-2/TRBV6-3|.
TGTGCCAGCGAGGGGGGTCCTTTCTGGGAGCTGTTTTTT
CASEGGPFWELFF
>TRBJ1-1|few|TRBV2|.
TGTGCCAGCAGGACGGGGGGGGGTAAAGCTTTCTTT
CASRTGGGKAFF
>TRBJ1-5|few|TRBV15|.
TGTGCCACCAGCAGAGATTGGAGAGATCAGCCCCAGCATTTT
CATSRDWRDQPQHF
>TRBJ2-7|few|TRBV20-1|TRBD1
TGCAGTGCTAGAGATACCGGGACAGGGTTCGAGCAGTACTTC
CSARDTGTGFEQYF
>TRBJ2-3|many|TRBV27|.
TGTGCCAGCAGTTTAGTGGTCACAGATACGCAGTATTTT
CASSLVVTDTQYF
>TRBJ2-1|few|TRBV20-1|.
TGCAGTGCCCCCGAGCTCGGTCTAGGATACAATGAGCAGTTCTTC
CSAPELGLGYNEQFF
>TRBJ2-3|many|TRBV20-1|TRBD2
TGCAGTGCTGGGAACGCGGGGGGCACAGATACGCAGTATTTT
CSAGNAGGTDTQYF
>TRBJ1-1|.|TRBV20-1|.
TGCAGTGCTAAACTGCCGTTGAACACTGAAGCTTTCTTT
CSAKLPLNTEAFF
>TRBJ2-1|.|TRBV27|TRBD2
TGTGCCAGCAGTGCGGGGGGCCCCCTGCGCAATGAGCAGTTCTTC
CASSAGGPLRNEQFF
>TRBJ2-7|few|TRBV9|TRBD2
TGTGCCAGCAGCGAATCAGCGGGAGGGCCCTACGAGCAGTACTTC
CASSESAGGPYEQYF
>TRBJ2-3|.|TRBV29-1|.
TGCAGCGTTGATACCAGCACAGATACGCAGTATTTT
CSVDTSTDTQYF
>TRBJ2-3|.|TRBV5-8|TRBD2
TGTGCCAGCAAGAGAGCGGGGGGCGCAGATACGCAGTATTTT
CASKRAGGADTQYF
>TRBJ2-1|few|TRBV10-3|.
TGTGCCATCAGTAGTAGCGGCCCGACGGAGCAGTTCTTC
CAISSSGPTEQFF
>TRBJ2-7|.|TRBV12-3/TRBV12-4|.
TGTGCCAGCAGTTTTGGGTTCTACGAGCAGTACTTC
CASSFGFYEQYF
>TRBJ2-5|few|TRBV20-1|.
TGCAGTGCTAGCAGCGAGACCCAGTACTTC
CSASSETQYF
>TRBJ1-6|.|TRBV18|.
TGTGCCAGCTCACGGTTGGATAATTCACCCCTCCACTTT
CASSRLDNSPLHF
>TRBJ2-3|many|TRBV11-2|TRBD2
TGTGCCAGCAGCTTAGTAGTTACTAGCGGGAGGCTTACAGATACGCAGTATTTT
CASSLVVTSGRLTDTQYF
>TRBJ2-1|.|TRBV27|TRBD2
TGTGCCAGCAGTTTATCCGTGGCGGGGGATGAGCAGTTCTTC
CASSLSVAGDEQFF
>TRBJ1-1|.|TRBV4-2|TRBD1
TGTGCCAGCGGCCCAACCGGGACAGTGAACACTGAAGCTTTCTTT
CASGPTGTVNTEAFF
>TRBJ2-3|many|TRBV5-1|.
TGTGCCAGCAGCTTAGGGCAGGGAGGAGATACGCAGTATTTT
CASSLGQGGDTQYF
>TRBJ2-5|many|TRBV10-3|.
TGTGCCATCAGTGAGTCGGGGGTGGAGACCCAGTACTTC
CAISESGVETQYF
>TRBJ2-2|many|TRBV10-3|.
TGTGCCATCAGTGAGTACTCCATGGAGACTACCGGGGAGCTGTTTTTT
CAISEYSMETTGELFF
>TRBJ2-1|.|TRBV15|TRBD2
TGTGCCACCAGCAGACCTTCCGGGAGGGCCTCGAATGAGCAGTTCTTC
CATSRPSGRASNEQFF
>TRBJ2-7|few|TRBV27|.
TGTGCCAGCGGGGAAGACTACGAGCAGTACTTC
CASGEDYEQYF